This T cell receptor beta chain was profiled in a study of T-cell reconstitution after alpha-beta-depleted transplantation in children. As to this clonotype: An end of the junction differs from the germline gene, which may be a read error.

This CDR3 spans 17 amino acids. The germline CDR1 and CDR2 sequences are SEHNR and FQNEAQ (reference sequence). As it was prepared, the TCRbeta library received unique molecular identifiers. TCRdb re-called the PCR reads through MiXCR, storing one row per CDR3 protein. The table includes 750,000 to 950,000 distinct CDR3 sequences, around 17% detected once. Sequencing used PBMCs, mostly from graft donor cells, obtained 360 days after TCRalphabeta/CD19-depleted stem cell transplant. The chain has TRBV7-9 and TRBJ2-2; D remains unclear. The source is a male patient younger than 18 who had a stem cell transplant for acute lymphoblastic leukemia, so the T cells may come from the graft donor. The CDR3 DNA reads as TGTGCCAGCGGCTTAGGTCTCGGGCGAAGTGACACCGGGGAGCTGTTTTTT. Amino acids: CASGLGLGRSDTGELFF. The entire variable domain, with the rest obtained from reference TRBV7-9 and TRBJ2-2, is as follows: DTGVSQNPRHKITKRGQNVTFRCDPISEHNRLYWYRQTLGQGPEFLTYFQNEAQLEKSRLLSDRFSAERPKGSFSTLEIQRTEQGDSAMYLCASGLGLGRSDTGELFFGEGSRLTVL.